This T cell receptor (beta chain) was found in a study of cytomegalovirus exposure and HLA in healthy donors (dated by TCRdb to the late 2010s). Study-level background: An earlier analysis of roughly 500 of the donors reported more than 250 Gb of sequence data and some 120 million unique TCR beta sequences from 150 million to 200 million T cells. Every repertoire in the discovery cohort had been generated on one and the same sequencing platform. HLA typing included class I and class II loci at four-digit resolution. High-throughput TCR immunosequencing, statistical association of individual TCRs with disease status, and machine learning were combined to predict cytomegalovirus infection status. Among the roughly 400 genotyped donors, more than 70% belonged to the genetic ancestry cluster associated with self-reported Caucasian donors. A later analysis re-examined previously published TCR beta repertoires from hundreds of donors and added high-resolution HLA genotyping to investigate patterns of TCR occurrence. An earlier analysis of several hundred of the donors applied high-throughput TCR beta sequencing to assess whether each TCR beta V gene segment acted as functional or pseudogenic. The number of donors typed differed by locus, with roughly 629-640 for A, B, C, DRB1 and DQB1, 522 for DQA1, 606 for DPA1, and some 440 for DPB1. Roughly 5 DR-DQ haplotypes were handled as single units for association and clustering because linkage in the cohort was strong. The aim of the study was to test whether cataloging public T cell receptors could identify signatures of past pathogen exposure. In a later genetic analysis, genome-wide SNP genotypes for 398 of the 666 donors were used, and that subset was treated as a discovery cohort. The study used immunosequencing to profile the T cell repertoires of under 700 subjects and linked those repertoires to cytomegalovirus serostatus. In addition to the first cohort of 666 subjects, a separate validation cohort of approximately 120 different subjects was used. An early release covering roughly 600 HLA-typed donors comprised about 320 gigabases of sequencing data and about 90 million unique TCR sequences. Alongside the repertoire data, information on donor age, sex, ethnicity and CMV serostatus was compiled. Across 398 genotyped donors of the cohort, an average of roughly 230,000 unique TCR beta nucleotide sequences per donor were sequenced, and approximately 17% of those sequences were non-productive. Rather than using new phenotypic data, the later analysis identified candidate immune exposures from TCR beta sequences and from how often those sequences occurred across donors. General conclusions and limits of the study: Some IMGT-functional V segments, including TRBV6-2 and TRBV6-3, could not be told apart with the 87-base-pair reads, so those segments were excluded. In a later analysis, most CMV-associated TCR beta chains were found to appear HLA-restricted, with HLA associations seemingly driven largely by CMV exposure. Because counts were too low, roughly 16 rarely observed V segments, including chromosome 9 orphons, were left out of the earlier analysis of some 640 of the donors. Specific HLA alleles were associated with 16,951 TCR beta sequences at a false discovery rate of 0.05 in a later analysis. In vitro tests confirmed that a few of the cytomegalovirus-associated TCR beta chains recognize cytomegalovirus antigens. Correlated functional status among segregating V segments might be attributable to linkage disequilibrium, but an unknown experimental factor could not be ruled out. According to a later analysis, TCR association rates differed among HLA loci, with DRB1 alleles showing the most associated TCRs and HLA-C alleles showing the fewest. In a later analysis, HLA-associated TCR beta chains showed more clonal expansion and lower generation probabilities than non-associated chains that were equally common. Presence/absence analyses assumed roughly uniform sequencing depth across donors, an assumption that may not hold. The only immune exposure information available for the cohort was CMV serostatus. Because some donors lacked HLA typing at each locus, the association tests relied only on the typed subset. Compared with the 666-donor mean, donors in an Asian-associated ancestry cluster had fewer N-insertions in productive TCRs, according to a later genetic analysis. Across donors, most TCR sequences were observed very rarely, whereas some public TCRs were present in many individuals. A total of 164 TCR beta chains were listed by the study as associated with cytomegalovirus. A later genetic analysis associated a missense DCLRE1C variant with V-gene and J-gene trimming of TCR beta chains, and an independent cohort replicated the association. The sequencing pipeline was judged likely to have produced a cluster of highly shared sequence variants as a technical artifact. In this cohort, only TCR beta chains were sequenced, and detectable features were limited by the absence of alpha or paired-chain data. According to the authors, the approach could potentially be generalized to other disease states and immunological phenotypes. In a later analysis, several top co-occurrence clusters were reported to appear linked to parvovirus B19, influenza, CMV and Epstein-Barr virus. Broadly in line with IMGT annotations, most TCR beta V segments showed up in productive rearrangements about 87% or about 30% of the time in an earlier analysis of several hundred of the donors. A further reported finding was that TCR beta sequences accurately predicted the HLA-A and HLA-B alleles for most subjects in the first cohort. Cytomegalovirus status was reported to be diagnosed by the classifier with high specificity and sensitivity in both the original and validation cohorts. Assigning TCR associations to individual alleles was difficult when HLA alleles, especially DR and DQ, strongly co-occurred.

The library was obtained by the immunoSEQ multiplex PCR assay. For the multiplex PCR, a mixture combining 60 forward primers for TCR Vbeta segments and 13 reverse primers for TCR Jbeta segments was used. A multiplex PCR assay on genomic DNA amplified the CDR3 region of rearranged TCR beta genes. The Illumina HiSeq System was used to sequence the amplified TCR beta libraries as 87-base-pair reads. The paper's data handling went like this. Across the roughly 700 repertoires, a later analysis counted some 80 million unique TCR beta chains, roughly 11 million of which were shared by at least two donors. Raw reads were error-corrected and collapsed into unique sequences by a nearest-neighbor algorithm in which closely related sequences were merged to remove PCR and sequencing errors. CDR3 sequences were aligned to IMGT reference sequences to assign V, D and J gene segments. For a sequence to be retained, a match of at least six nucleotides was required to both a V gene segment and a J gene segment. A rearrangement counted as productive if the CDR3 had no stop codons and remained in frame with V and J, and every other rearrangement counted as non-productive. CDR3 was defined according to IMGT convention as the region running from the second conserved V-encoded cysteine to the conserved J-encoded phenylalanine. The earlier analysis of 587 of the donors excluded sequences that lacked an unambiguous match to a single V gene segment. An earlier analysis of fewer than 650 of the donors classified V segments as functional when productive rearrangements were above 56.7% and as segregating when the standard deviation between donors was above 5%. A statistical classification framework was built to diagnose cytomegalovirus status from the catalog of TCR beta chain sequences. V and J gene assignment, in a later analysis, came from comparing TCR nucleotide sequences with IMGT/GENE-DB human TR gene sequences. Using the TCRdist pipeline, a later analysis assigned CDR3 sequences along with most-parsimonious VDJ recombination scenarios. In a later analysis, each TCR beta chain was defined by its CDR3 amino acid sequence together with its V-gene family, and reads without a unique V-gene family were excluded. As a way to deal with suspected cross-contamination and a sequencing artifact, a later analysis dropped 450 to 600 nucleotide sequences that were highly shared and had low generation probability. For each public chain, a later analysis derived a clonal expansion index from normalized ranks of inferred template counts within each repertoire. In a later analysis, generation probabilities were computed using a VDJ recombination model fitted to out-of-frame rearrangements, and the results were checked against IGoR. Hypergeometric tests were used in a later analysis to score TCR-TCR, TCR-HLA and TCR-CMV co-occurrence, with a repertoire-size bias correction applied to the TCR pairs. A later analysis estimated false discovery rates by permuting HLA or CMV assignments 20 times. In a later analysis, co-occurring TCRs were grouped with DBSCAN, and TCRdist sequence similarity was added when clustering was performed within HLA-allele-positive subsets. For co-occurrence clustering, repertoires with fewer than 30,000 or more than 120,000 public chains were excluded, along with roughly 5 repertoires with anomalous nucleotide sharing. TCRdb took over this immuneACCESS table, retaining in-frame rearrangements with V and J assigned. Such tables are incomplete; in checked studies, under half of the missing clones stem from an unresolved V gene, and the remainder is unexplained. V and J calls and clone size are those listed in that table; D and trimming were worked out from the DNA. Across this sample there are about 76,000 clones, with 81% seen only once. The top ten clones comprise about 1.9% of the sample.

CDR1 and CDR2, looked up from the germline V gene (reference sequence), are GTSNPN and SVGIG. Trimming at the junction amounts to 0 bases on V and 6 bases on J, and the germline ends lie 18 bases apart. There are 15 amino acids in the CDR3, from cysteine to phenylalanine inclusive. The entry retains the CDR3 DNA only, 45 bases that are in frame from base 1. In total, just over 650 healthy bone marrow donors made up the cohort. At the time of sampling, all cohort members were nominally healthy, though unrecorded immune exposures were likely present. The donor was CMV seronegative and belonged to the group of 350 to 400 seronegative cohort members. Each donor provided a peripheral blood sample, and peripheral blood mononuclear cells were used for TCR beta sequencing. Genomic DNA was extracted from the blood cell samples with the Qiagen DNeasy Blood Extraction Kit. About this clone: This clone's antigen is unknown. No per-base quality is available; no much larger clone lies one base away.

The TCR sequence derives from a woman under 40 in good health and CMV-seronegative. Sequences were obtained from PBMCs. The sequence is built from TRBV30 and TRBJ2-7, with TRBD2 as a weak D call on 5 bases. The nucleotides read TGTGCCTGGAGTGTTAGAGGGAGTTTATCCACCGAGCAGTACTTC. This translates into CAWSVRGSLSTEQYF.